Listed below are T cell receptor beta chains from one sample, sequenced in a study of glioma-infiltrating T cells after dendritic cell vaccination. TCRdb's table, derived via immunoSEQ multiplex PCR, lists solely in-frame clones and lacks some. The sample lists around 89,000 clones, approximately 90% seen once, with 15% to 19% in the top ten. The sequences come from blood, collected before dendritic cell vaccination. All receptors derive from a human donor with glioblastoma. Both conserved end residues are part of each CDR3. Each record gives: J gene, D gene, V gene, clone size, CDR3 protein, CDR3 DNA. The D gene is left open where the match is weak. Not all rows give a size; the values are once, few, many and, for expanded clones, a class.

J: TRBJ1-1; D: -; V: TRBV5-6; size: -; CDR3: CASSPNPRVPEAFF; DNA: TGTGCCAGCAGTCCAAATCCCCGGGTCCCTGAAGCTTTCTTT
J: TRBJ2-3; D: -; V: TRBV9; size: -; CDR3: CASSVRGWGTTNTDTQYF; DNA: TGTGCCAGCAGCGTAAGGGGGTGGGGGACTACTAACACAGATACGCAGTATTTT
J: TRBJ1-3; D: TRBD1; V: TRBV4-2; size: -; CDR3: CASSQDWTGGGGTIYF; DNA: TGTGCCAGCAGCCAAGATTGGACAGGAGGAGGAGGCACCATATATTTT
J: TRBJ1-1; D: -; V: TRBV4-1; size: -; CDR3: CASSQGVLSAAIENTEAFF; DNA: TGCGCCAGCAGCCAAGGGGTTTTGTCAGCGGCAATAGAGAACACTGAAGCTTTCTTT
J: TRBJ1-3; D: -; V: TRBV10-1; size: -; CDR3: CASSDSSGNTIYF; DNA: TGCGCCAGCAGTGACAGCTCTGGAAACACCATATATTTT
J: TRBJ2-1; D: TRBD2; V: TRBV14; size: -; CDR3: CASSPFRLAGGPYNEQFF; DNA: TGTGCCAGCAGCCCATTCCGACTAGCGGGAGGGCCCTACAATGAGCAGTTCTTC
J: TRBJ2-7; D: TRBD2; V: TRBV7-2; size: -; CDR3: CASSRLASGEQYF; DNA: TGTGCCAGCAGCAGACTAGCGTCGGGCGAGCAGTACTTC
J: TRBJ1-5; D: TRBD1; V: TRBV2; size: once; CDR3: CASSGAGGASQPQHF; DNA: TGTGCCAGCTCGGGGGCAGGGGGCGCGAGTCAGCCCCAGCATTTT
J: TRBJ2-7; D: -; V: TRBV15; size: -; CDR3: CATSRKGEPTYEQYF; DNA: TGTGCCACCAGCAGAAAGGGGGAGCCCACCTACGAGCAGTACTTC
J: TRBJ1-1; D: -; V: TRBV4-3; size: -; CDR3: CASSRSGGDTEAFF; DNA: TGCGCCAGCAGCCGATCTGGGGGGGACACTGAAGCTTTCTTT
J: TRBJ2-1; D: TRBD2; V: TRBV4-1; size: once; CDR3: CASSPQGAGAYNEQFF; DNA: TGCGCCAGCAGCCCCCAGGGAGCGGGAGCTTACAATGAGCAGTTCTTC
J: TRBJ2-7; D: TRBD2; V: TRBV7-2; size: -; CDR3: CASSLVMAGGGEQYF; DNA: TGTGCCAGCAGCTTAGTCATGGCGGGGGGCGGAGAGCAGTACTTC
J: TRBJ2-1; D: TRBD2; V: TRBV9; size: -; CDR3: CASSVSGSDNEQFF; DNA: TGTGCCAGCAGCGTTAGCGGGAGTGATAATGAGCAGTTCTTC
J: TRBJ1-5; D: -; V: TRBV7-6; size: -; CDR3: CASSLSENQPQHF; DNA: TGTGCCAGCAGCTTAAGCGAGAATCAGCCCCAGCATTTT
J: TRBJ2-1; D: TRBD1; V: TRBV7-2; size: -; CDR3: CAAGRGGSPSYNEQFF; DNA: TGTGCCGCTGGGCGAGGGGGCTCTCCCTCCTACAATGAGCAGTTCTTC
J: TRBJ2-2; D: -; V: TRBV7-6; size: -; CDR3: CASSLLPGELFF; DNA: TGTGCCAGCAGCTTACTCCCCGGGGAGCTGTTTTTT
J: TRBJ1-2; D: TRBD1; V: TRBV7-9; size: -; CDR3: CASSLPDRANYGYTF; DNA: TGTGCCAGCAGCCTTCCGGACAGGGCTAACTATGGCTACACCTTC
J: TRBJ1-1; D: -; V: TRBV5-1; size: few; CDR3: CASSSLGVNTEAFF; DNA: TGCGCCAGCAGCTCCTTAGGGGTGAACACTGAAGCTTTCTTT
J: TRBJ1-2; D: -; V: TRBV2; size: -; CDR3: CASSVRAGYGYTF; DNA: TGTGCCAGCAGTGTGAGGGCGGGCTATGGCTACACCTTC
J: TRBJ1-3; D: -; V: TRBV29-1; size: -; CDR3: CSADRGNTIYF; DNA: TGCAGCGCGGACAGAGGAAACACCATATATTTT
J: TRBJ1-2; D: TRBD1; V: TRBV7-2; size: -; CDR3: CASSTRTGTLKGYGYTF; DNA: TGTGCCAGCAGCACGAGGACAGGGACCCTAAAGGGCTATGGCTACACCTTC
J: TRBJ1-5; D: TRBD1; V: TRBV4-1; size: -; CDR3: CASSPTGPNQPQHF; DNA: TGCGCCAGCAGCCCGACAGGGCCCAATCAGCCCCAGCATTTT
J: TRBJ2-5; D: -; V: TRBV7-6; size: -; CDR3: CASSLRQVVQETQYF; DNA: TGTGCCAGCAGCTTAAGGCAGGTTGTCCAAGAGACCCAGTACTTC
J: TRBJ2-1; D: TRBD1; V: TRBV27; size: -; CDR3: CASSWTGGNEQFF; DNA: TGTGCCAGCAGTTGGACAGGGGGCAATGAGCAGTTCTTC
J: TRBJ2-1; D: -; V: TRBV7-2; size: few; CDR3: CASSTDTGSYNEQFF; DNA: TGTGCCAGCAGCACCGACACCGGCTCCTACAATGAGCAGTTCTTC
J: TRBJ2-7; D: -; V: TRBV27; size: -; CDR3: CASSLTFTSYEQYF; DNA: TGTGCCAGCAGTCTGACTTTTACCTCCTACGAGCAGTACTTC
J: TRBJ1-4; D: TRBD1; V: TRBV15; size: -; CDR3: CATSRPGTATNEKLFF; DNA: TGTGCCACCAGCAGACCCGGGACAGCAACTAATGAAAAACTGTTTTTT
J: TRBJ2-2; D: TRBD2; V: TRBV5-1; size: -; CDR3: CASRYTSGATGELFF; DNA: TGCGCCAGCAGGTATACTAGCGGAGCAACCGGGGAGCTGTTTTTT
J: TRBJ2-1; D: -; V: TRBV2; size: -; CDR3: CASSDQIRYNEQFF; DNA: TGTGCCAGCAGTGATCAGATCAGATACAATGAGCAGTTCTTC
J: TRBJ2-1; D: -; V: TRBV28; size: -; CDR3: CASSLRTSILSSYNEQFF; DNA: TGTGCCAGCAGTTTAAGGACTTCTATCCTGAGCTCCTACAATGAGCAGTTCTTC
J: TRBJ1-2; D: TRBD1; V: TRBV5-4; size: once; CDR3: CASSPTTGTGRYGYTF; DNA: TGTGCCAGCAGCCCCACCACCGGGACAGGGAGGTATGGCTACACCTTC
J: TRBJ1-2; D: -; V: TRBV5-5; size: -; CDR3: CASSLRSEVSYGYTF; DNA: TGTGCCAGCAGCCTACGATCGGAGGTTAGCTATGGCTACACCTTC
J: TRBJ2-1; D: TRBD2; V: TRBV30; size: -; CDR3: CAWSRGLAGYNEQFF; DNA: TGTGCCTGGAGCCGAGGACTAGCGGGGTACAATGAGCAGTTCTTC
J: TRBJ2-7; D: TRBD1; V: TRBV18; size: -; CDR3: CASSPGQGTYEQYF; DNA: TGTGCCAGCTCACCGGGACAGGGAACCTACGAGCAGTACTTC
J: TRBJ2-7; D: TRBD2; V: TRBV7-9; size: -; CDR3: CASSYRTSGGSYEQYF; DNA: TGTGCCAGCAGCTACCGGACTAGCGGGGGTTCCTACGAGCAGTACTTC
J: TRBJ2-7; D: -; V: TRBV6-5; size: few; CDR3: CASSYSTEYEQYF; DNA: TGTGCCAGCAGTTACTCGACAGAATACGAGCAGTACTTC
J: TRBJ2-5; D: -; V: TRBV6-4; size: -; CDR3: CASRSGTKQETQYF; DNA: TGTGCCAGCAGGAGCGGGACAAAACAAGAGACCCAGTACTTC
J: TRBJ2-5; D: -; V: TRBV9; size: -; CDR3: CASSVGGGGGETQYF; DNA: TGTGCCAGCAGCGTAGGGGGAGGAGGTGGCGAGACCCAGTACTTC
J: TRBJ2-2; D: -; V: TRBV6-5; size: -; CDR3: CASSYPPEPATGELFF; DNA: TGTGCCAGCAGTTACCCACCTGAGCCTGCTACCGGGGAGCTGTTTTTT
J: TRBJ2-5; D: TRBD1; V: TRBV9; size: once; CDR3: CASSIQGALGAQYF; DNA: TGTGCCAGCAGCATCCAGGGGGCGCTAGGGGCCCAGTACTTC